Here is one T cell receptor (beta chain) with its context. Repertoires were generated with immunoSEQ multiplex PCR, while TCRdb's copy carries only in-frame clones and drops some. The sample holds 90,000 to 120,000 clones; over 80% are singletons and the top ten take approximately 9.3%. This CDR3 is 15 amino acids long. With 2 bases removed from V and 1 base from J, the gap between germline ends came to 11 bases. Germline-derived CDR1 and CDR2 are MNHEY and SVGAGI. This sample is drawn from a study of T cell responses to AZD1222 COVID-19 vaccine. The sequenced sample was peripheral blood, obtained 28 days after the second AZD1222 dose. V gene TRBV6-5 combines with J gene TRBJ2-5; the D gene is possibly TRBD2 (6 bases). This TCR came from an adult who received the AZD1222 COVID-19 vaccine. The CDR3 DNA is TGTGCCAGCAGTTACGCCGGGGGTAGCCAAGAGACCCAGTACTTC. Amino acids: CASSYAGGSQETQYF.